The rows below give T cell receptor beta chains drawn from one sample of a study of cytomegalovirus exposure and HLA in healthy donors. The assay was immunoSEQ multiplex PCR, and TCRdb's table has in-frame clones only and misses some. The sample includes more than 85,000 clones, approximately 76% of them seen just once. The sequenced sample was PBMCs. These receptors all come from a woman aged 45-65 years in good health and CMV-seropositive. CDR3s include the opening cysteine and the closing phenylalanine or tryptophan. A D gene is named only where the DNA matches it firmly. Some rows mark clone size as missing; the rest say once, few, many or name a class of expanded clone.

clone_size j_call v_call d_call cdr3_nt cdr3_aa
- TRBJ2-2 TRBV14 - TGTGCCAGCAGCCACCAGACAGGCACCGGGGAGCTGTTTTTT CASSHQTGTGELFF
- TRBJ1-1 TRBV7-6 - TGTGCCAGCAGCCCCGGACTGGGGAACACTGAAGCTTTCTTT CASSPGLGNTEAFF
- TRBJ1-1 TRBV6-5 - TGTGCCAGCAGTCGCGGGGACACTGAAGCTTTCTTT CASSRGDTEAFF
- TRBJ2-7 TRBV6-5 - TGTGCCCCCCGCCCGGACAGATACTACGAGCAGTACTTC CAPRPDRYYEQYF
- TRBJ1-1 TRBV2 - TGTGCCAGCAGTGGTGACATGAACACTGAAGCTTTCTTT CASSGDMNTEAFF
- TRBJ2-1 TRBV5-6 TRBD2 TGTGCCAGCAGTGCTCCTAGCGGGAGGAGGAATGAGCAGTTCTTC CASSAPSGRRNEQFF
- TRBJ2-1 TRBV5-6 TRBD2 TGTGCCAGCAGCTTGAGACTAGCGGGAGCGTGGTCCTACAATGAGCAGTTCTTC CASSLRLAGAWSYNEQFF
- TRBJ2-3 TRBV27 - TGTGCCAGCAGTGCGTACAGCACAGATACGCAGTATTTT CASSAYSTDTQYF
- TRBJ2-7 TRBV7-2 - TGTGCCAGCAGCTTAGGTGGCCAGAGGGAGCAGTACTTC CASSLGGQREQYF
- TRBJ2-6 TRBV7-9 TRBD1 TGTGCCAACCAGGGACAGGGGAGCTCTGGGGCCAACGTCCTGACTTTC CANQGQGSSGANVLTF
- TRBJ1-1 TRBV19 TRBD1 TGTGCCAGTAGTACAACCTGGGACAGTAACACTGAAGCTTTCTTT CASSTTWDSNTEAFF
- TRBJ1-2 TRBV19 - TGTGCCAGCAGGGACTCTGGGGCTTATGGCTACACCTTC CASRDSGAYGYTF
- TRBJ2-3 TRBV4-2 TRBD2 TGTGCCAGCAGCCAGCTCTGGACTAGCGGGGGGGGAGATACGCAGTATTTT CASSQLWTSGGGDTQYF
- TRBJ2-1 TRBV2 - TGTGCCACCAAGGGGGGGGCCGTCGTCGATGAGCAGTTCTTC CATKGGAVVDEQFF
- TRBJ1-4 TRBV4-2 - TGTGCCAGCAGCCAAGATCATGGGGCCACCGCGAGTGAAAAACTGTTTTTT CASSQDHGATASEKLFF
few TRBJ1-6 TRBV28 TRBD1 TGTGCCAGCTGGACAGGCTTTAATTCACCCCTCCACTTT CASWTGFNSPLHF